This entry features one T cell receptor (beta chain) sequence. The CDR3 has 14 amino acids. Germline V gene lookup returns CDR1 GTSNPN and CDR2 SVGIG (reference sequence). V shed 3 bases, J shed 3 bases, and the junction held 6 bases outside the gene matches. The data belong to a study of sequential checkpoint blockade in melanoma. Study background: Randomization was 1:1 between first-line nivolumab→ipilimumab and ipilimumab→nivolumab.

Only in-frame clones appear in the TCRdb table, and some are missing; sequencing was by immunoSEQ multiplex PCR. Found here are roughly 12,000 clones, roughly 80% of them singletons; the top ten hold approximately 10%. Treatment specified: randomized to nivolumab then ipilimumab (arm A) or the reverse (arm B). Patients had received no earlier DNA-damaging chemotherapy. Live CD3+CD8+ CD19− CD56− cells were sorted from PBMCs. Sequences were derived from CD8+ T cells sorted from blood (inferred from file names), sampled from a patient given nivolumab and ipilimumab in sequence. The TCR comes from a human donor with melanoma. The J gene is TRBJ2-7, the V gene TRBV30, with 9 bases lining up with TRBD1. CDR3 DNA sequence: TGTGCCTGGAGCACCGGGACAGGGAGCTACGAGCAGTACTTC. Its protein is CAWSTGTGSYEQYF.